The rows below give T cell receptor beta chains drawn from one sample of a study of T cell changes during pregnancy in multiple sclerosis. Method: immunoSEQ multiplex PCR; TCRdb's copy keeps in-frame clones and lacks some. The sample has about 67,000 clones, roughly 92% seen once. The sample consisted of peripheral blood, taken in the second trimester of pregnancy. These TCRs come from a female donor with multiple sclerosis, enrolled in a pregnancy study. The CDR3 runs from the conserved cysteine through the conserved F or W. A D gene is named only where the DNA matches it firmly. A clone size is listed for some rows: how often the clone was seen (once, few, many), or a class if it is expanded.

D,V,size,J,DNA,CDR3
.,TRBV15,.,TRBJ1-4,TGTGCCACCAGCAGAGATCTCGGGGGTGAAGAAAAACTGTTTTTT,CATSRDLGGEEKLFF
.,TRBV6-4,once,TRBJ2-1,TGTGCCAGCAGTGACTCTCCAGGAGGTGAGCAGTTCTTC,CASSDSPGGEQFF
.,TRBV29-1,.,TRBJ1-2,TGCAGCGTTCCACCTGCGGGAGCAGCTTATGGCTACACCTTC,CSVPPAGAAYGYTF
.,TRBV9,.,TRBJ2-5,TGTGCCAGCAGCGTAGACCGAGGAGAGACCCAGTACTTC,CASSVDRGETQYF
TRBD2,TRBV5-1,.,TRBJ2-3,TGCGCCAGCAGCTTGACTAGCGGGGTCACAGATACGCAGTATTTT,CASSLTSGVTDTQYF
TRBD1,TRBV5-1,.,TRBJ1-5,TGCGCCAGCAGCTTGGCGGGACAGAGCAATCAGCCCCAGCATTTT,CASSLAGQSNQPQHF
TRBD1,TRBV11-2,.,TRBJ1-2,TGTGCCAGCAGCTCACCCCCCGACAGGGATTACTATGGCTACACCTTC,CASSSPPDRDYYGYTF
TRBD1,TRBV5-8,.,TRBJ1-1,TGTGCCAGCAGCTTGGTGACAGGGGGCTTGAACACTGAAGCTTTCTTT,CASSLVTGGLNTEAFF
.,TRBV19,.,TRBJ1-1,TGTGCCAGTAGCCAGGGGATCACTGAAGCTTTCTTT,CASSQGITEAFF
TRBD2,TRBV6-5,once,TRBJ2-7,TGTGCCAGCAGTTTGGGAGGGGTAGGCTACGAGCAGTACTTC,CASSLGGVGYEQYF
.,TRBV7-9,.,TRBJ2-6,TGTGCCAGCAGCTCAAGGATGGCGGCTGGGGCCAACGTCCTGACTTTC,CASSSRMAAGANVLTF
.,TRBV5-5,.,TRBJ2-7,TGTGCCAGCAGCTTTAGCGGACCTCTAGTTGTAGAGCAGTACTTC,CASSFSGPLVVEQYF
TRBD1,TRBV27,.,TRBJ2-5,TGTGCCAGCAGTTTATATCTAGGCAGGGGGCAAGGGGAGACCCAGTACTTC,CASSLYLGRGQGETQYF
TRBD2,TRBV28,.,TRBJ2-1,TGTGCCAGCAGTTTGGGCGGGAGGGTCTACAATGAGCAGTTCTTC,CASSLGGRVYNEQFF
.,TRBV4-3,.,TRBJ1-6,TGCGCCAGCAGCAAAGAAGGGGATTCACCCCTCCACTTT,CASSKEGDSPLHF
TRBD2,TRBV6-5,.,TRBJ2-5,TGTGCCAGCAGCCCAGCGGGAGTCGAGACCCAGTACTTC,CASSPAGVETQYF
.,TRBV19,.,TRBJ2-2,TGTGCCAGTAGTGCCCTAGGTGGGTACGCCGGGGAGCTGTTTTTT,CASSALGGYAGELFF
.,TRBV29-1,.,TRBJ1-1,TGCAGCGTTCAAACAGGAATGAACACTGAAGCTTTCTTT,CSVQTGMNTEAFF
TRBD1,TRBV5-1,.,TRBJ2-3,TGCGCCAGCAGCTTGGTGGCGGCAGGGGGCAGGGATACGCAGTATTTT,CASSLVAAGGRDTQYF
TRBD2,TRBV6-4,.,TRBJ2-3,TGTGCCAGCAGTGACGGAGCGGGGACAGATACGCAGTATTTT,CASSDGAGTDTQYF